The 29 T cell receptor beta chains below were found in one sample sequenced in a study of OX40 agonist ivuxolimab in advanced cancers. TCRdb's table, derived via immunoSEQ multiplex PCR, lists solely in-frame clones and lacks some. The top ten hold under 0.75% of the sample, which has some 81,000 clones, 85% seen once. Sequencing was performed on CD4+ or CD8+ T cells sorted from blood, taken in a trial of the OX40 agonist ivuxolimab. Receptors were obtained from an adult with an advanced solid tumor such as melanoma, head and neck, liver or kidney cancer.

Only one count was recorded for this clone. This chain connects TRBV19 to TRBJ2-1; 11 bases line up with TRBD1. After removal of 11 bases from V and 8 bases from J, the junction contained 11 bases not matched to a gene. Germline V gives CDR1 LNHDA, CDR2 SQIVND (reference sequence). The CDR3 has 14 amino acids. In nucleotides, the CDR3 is TGTGCCTCCGTGGGACAGGGGGTATGGGATGAGCAGTTCTTC. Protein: CASVGQGVWDEQFF.

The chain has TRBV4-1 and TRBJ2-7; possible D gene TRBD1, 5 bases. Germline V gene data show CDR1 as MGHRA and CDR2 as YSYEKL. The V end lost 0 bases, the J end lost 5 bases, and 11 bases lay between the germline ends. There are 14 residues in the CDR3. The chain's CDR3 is CASSQDRVAHEQYF. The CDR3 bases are TGCGCCAGCAGCCAAGACAGGGTTGCCCACGAGCAGTACTTC.

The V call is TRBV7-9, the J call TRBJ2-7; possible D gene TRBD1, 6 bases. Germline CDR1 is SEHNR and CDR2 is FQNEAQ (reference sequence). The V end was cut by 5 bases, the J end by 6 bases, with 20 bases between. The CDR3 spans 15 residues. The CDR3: CASSHPATGRSEQYF. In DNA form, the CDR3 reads TGTGCCAGCAGCCACCCCGCCACAGGGAGATCCGAGCAGTACTTC.

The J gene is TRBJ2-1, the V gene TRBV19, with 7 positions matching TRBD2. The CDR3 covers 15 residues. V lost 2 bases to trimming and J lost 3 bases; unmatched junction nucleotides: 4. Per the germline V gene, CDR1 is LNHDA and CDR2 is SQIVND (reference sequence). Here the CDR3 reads CASSIRGGDYNEQFF. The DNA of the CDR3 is TGTGCCAGTAGTATACGCGGGGGAGACTACAATGAGCAGTTCTTC.

CDR3 sequence reads: CAIGRNNQPQHF. CDR3 DNA sequence: TGTGCCATCGGCCGAAATAATCAGCCCCAGCATTTT. The V call is TRBV10-3, the J call TRBJ1-5; D is undetermined. Trimming shortened V by 8 bases and J by 4 bases, and 9 bases separated the two germline ends. The CDR3 spans 12 residues. Germline CDR1 reads ENHRY; CDR2 reads SYGVKD.

CDR3 nucleotide sequence: TGTGCCAGCAGCCCCGGACTAGGCTCCGGGGAGCTGTTTTTT. Residues: CASSPGLGSGELFF. The gene calls are TRBV7-2 and TRBJ2-2; 7 bases fit TRBD2. Looked up from germline, CDR1 is SGHTA and CDR2 is FQGNSA. V was clipped by 5 bases and J by 6 bases; unmatched bases: 6. The CDR3 totals 14 residues.

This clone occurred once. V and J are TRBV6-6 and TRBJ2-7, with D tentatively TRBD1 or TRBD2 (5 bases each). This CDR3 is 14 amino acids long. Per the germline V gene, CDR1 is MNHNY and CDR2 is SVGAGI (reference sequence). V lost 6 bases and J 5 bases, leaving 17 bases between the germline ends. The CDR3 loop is CASRPPTGRNEQYF. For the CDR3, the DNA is TGTGCCAGCAGGCCCCCCACGGGACGCAACGAGCAGTACTTC.

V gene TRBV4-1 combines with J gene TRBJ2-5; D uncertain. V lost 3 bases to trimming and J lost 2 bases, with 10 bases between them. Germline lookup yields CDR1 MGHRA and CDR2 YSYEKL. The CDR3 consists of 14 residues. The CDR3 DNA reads TGCGCCAGCAGCCACAACGAAGTACAAGAGACCCAGTACTTC. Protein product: CASSHNEVQETQYF.

The CDR3 bases are TGCGCCAGCAGCTCACAGGGGGCGCAGGGCACAGATACGCAGTATTTT. This gives the protein CASSSQGAQGTDTQYF. The chain employs TRBV5-1 and TRBJ2-3, with 9 bases that match TRBD1. The CDR3 is 16 amino acids. Germline CDR1 and CDR2: SGHRS and YFSETQ. Trimming cost V 3 bases and J 1 base; bases outside gene matches: 6.

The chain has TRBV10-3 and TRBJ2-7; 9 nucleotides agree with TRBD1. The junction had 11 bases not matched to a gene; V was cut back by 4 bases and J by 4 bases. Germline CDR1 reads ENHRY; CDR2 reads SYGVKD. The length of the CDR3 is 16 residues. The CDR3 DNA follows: TGTGCCATCAGTGGTTTAGCCGGGACAGGGAATTACGAGCAGTACTTC. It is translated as CAISGLAGTGNYEQYF.

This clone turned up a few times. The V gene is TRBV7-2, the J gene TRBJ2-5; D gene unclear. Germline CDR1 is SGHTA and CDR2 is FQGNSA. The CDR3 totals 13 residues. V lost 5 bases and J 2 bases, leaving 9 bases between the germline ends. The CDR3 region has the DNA TGTGCCAGCAGCCCCCGGGCGCAAGAGACCCAGTACTTC. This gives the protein CASSPRAQETQYF.

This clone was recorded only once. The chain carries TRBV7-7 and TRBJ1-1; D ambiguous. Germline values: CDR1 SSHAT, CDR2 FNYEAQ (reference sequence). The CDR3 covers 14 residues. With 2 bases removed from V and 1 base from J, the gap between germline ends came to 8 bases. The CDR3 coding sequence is TGTGCCAGCAGCTTATTCGGGAGGAACACTGAAGCTTTCTTT. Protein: CASSLFGRNTEAFF.

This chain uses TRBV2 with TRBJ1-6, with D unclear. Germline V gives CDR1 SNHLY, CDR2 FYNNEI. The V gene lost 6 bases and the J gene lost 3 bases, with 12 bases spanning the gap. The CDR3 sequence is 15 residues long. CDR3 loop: CASREKTYYNSPLHF. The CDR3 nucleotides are TGTGCCAGCAGGGAAAAGACTTACTATAATTCACCCCTCCACTTT.

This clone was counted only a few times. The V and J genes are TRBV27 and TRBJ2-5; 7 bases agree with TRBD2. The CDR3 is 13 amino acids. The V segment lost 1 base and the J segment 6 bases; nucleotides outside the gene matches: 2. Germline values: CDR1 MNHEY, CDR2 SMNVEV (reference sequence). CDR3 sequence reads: CASSLYGGKTQYF. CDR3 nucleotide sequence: TGTGCCAGCAGTTTATACGGGGGGAAGACCCAGTACTTC.

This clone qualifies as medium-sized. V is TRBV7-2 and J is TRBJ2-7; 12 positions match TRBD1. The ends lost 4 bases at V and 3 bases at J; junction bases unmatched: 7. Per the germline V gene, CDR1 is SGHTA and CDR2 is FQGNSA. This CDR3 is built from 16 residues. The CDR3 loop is CASSSLGQGAGYEQYF. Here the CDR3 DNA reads TGTGCCAGCAGCTCCCTGGGACAGGGGGCGGGCTACGAGCAGTACTTC.

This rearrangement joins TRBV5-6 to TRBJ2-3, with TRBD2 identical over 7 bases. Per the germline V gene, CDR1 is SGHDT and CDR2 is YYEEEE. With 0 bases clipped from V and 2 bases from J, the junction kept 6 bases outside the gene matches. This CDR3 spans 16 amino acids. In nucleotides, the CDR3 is TGTGCCAGCAGCTTGGTGACGGGGGGTTCCACAGATACGCAGTATTTT. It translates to CASSLVTGGSTDTQYF. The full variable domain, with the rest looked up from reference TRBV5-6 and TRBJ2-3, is DAGVTQSPTHLIKTRGQQVTLRCSPKSGHDTVSWYQQALGQGPQFIFQYYEEEERQRGNFPDRFSGHQFPNYSSELNVNALLLGDSALYLCASSLVTGGSTDTQYFGPGTRLTVL.

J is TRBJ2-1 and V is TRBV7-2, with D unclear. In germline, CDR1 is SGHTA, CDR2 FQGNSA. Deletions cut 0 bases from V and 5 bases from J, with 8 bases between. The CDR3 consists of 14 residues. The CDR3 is CASSLAKSNNEQFF. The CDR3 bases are TGTGCCAGCAGCTTAGCTAAATCGAACAATGAGCAGTTCTTC.

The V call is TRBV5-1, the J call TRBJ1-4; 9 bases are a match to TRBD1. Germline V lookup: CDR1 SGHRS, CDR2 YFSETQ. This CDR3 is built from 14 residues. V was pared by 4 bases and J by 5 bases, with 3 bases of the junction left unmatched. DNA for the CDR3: TGCGCCAGCAGCGAAGGACAGGGGAATGAAAAACTGTTTTTT. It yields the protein CASSEGQGNEKLFF.

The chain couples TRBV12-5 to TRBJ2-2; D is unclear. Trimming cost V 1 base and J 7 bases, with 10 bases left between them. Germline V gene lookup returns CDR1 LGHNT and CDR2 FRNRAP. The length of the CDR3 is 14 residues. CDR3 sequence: CASGLDTGVGELFF. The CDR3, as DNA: TGTGCTAGTGGTTTGGATACGGGTGTCGGGGAGCTGTTTTTT.

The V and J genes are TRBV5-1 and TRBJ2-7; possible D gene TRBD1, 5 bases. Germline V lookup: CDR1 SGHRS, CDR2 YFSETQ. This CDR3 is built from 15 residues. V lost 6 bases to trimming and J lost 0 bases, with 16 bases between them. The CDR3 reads CASTFDSASSYEQYF. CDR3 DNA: TGCGCCAGCACTTTTGACAGTGCGAGCTCCTACGAGCAGTACTTC.

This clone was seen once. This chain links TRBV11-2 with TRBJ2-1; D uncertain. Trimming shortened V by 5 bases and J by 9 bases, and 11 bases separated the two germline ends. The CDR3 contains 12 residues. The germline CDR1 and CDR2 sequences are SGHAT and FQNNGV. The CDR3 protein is CASSQELGEQFF. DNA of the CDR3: TGTGCCAGCAGCCAAGAACTGGGTGAGCAGTTCTTC.

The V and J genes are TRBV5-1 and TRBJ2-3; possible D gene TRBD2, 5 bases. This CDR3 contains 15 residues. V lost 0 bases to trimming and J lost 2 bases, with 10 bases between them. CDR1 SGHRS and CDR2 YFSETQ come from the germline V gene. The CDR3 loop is CASSLGTRITDTQYF. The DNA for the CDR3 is TGCGCCAGCAGCTTGGGGACTCGAATCACAGATACGCAGTATTTT.

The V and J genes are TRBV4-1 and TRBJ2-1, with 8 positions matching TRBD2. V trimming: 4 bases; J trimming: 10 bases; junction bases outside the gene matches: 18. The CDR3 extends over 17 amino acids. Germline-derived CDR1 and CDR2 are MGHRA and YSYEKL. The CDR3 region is CASSRVHSAGVPWEQFF. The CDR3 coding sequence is TGCGCCAGCAGCCGCGTACACTCAGCGGGGGTCCCTTGGGAGCAGTTCTTC.

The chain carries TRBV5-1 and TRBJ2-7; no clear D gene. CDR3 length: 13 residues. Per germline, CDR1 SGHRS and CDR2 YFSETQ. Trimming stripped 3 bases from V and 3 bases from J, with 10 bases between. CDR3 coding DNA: TGCGCCAGCAGCTCCAGACCAGACTACGAGCAGTACTTC. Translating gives CASSSRPDYEQYF.

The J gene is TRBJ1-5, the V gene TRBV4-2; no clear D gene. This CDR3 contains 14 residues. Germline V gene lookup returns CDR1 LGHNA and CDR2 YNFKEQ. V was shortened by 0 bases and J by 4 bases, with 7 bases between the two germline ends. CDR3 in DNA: TGTGCCAGCAGCCAAGAAATGGGAAATCAGCCCCAGCATTTT. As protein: CASSQEMGNQPQHF.

CDR3 sequence: CASSERGGLWEQYF. The CDR3 nucleotides are TGTGCCAGCAGTGAACGCGGTGGGCTCTGGGAGCAGTACTTC. The chain carries TRBV2 and TRBJ2-7, with D uncertain. There are 14 residues in the CDR3. Germline loops: CDR1 SNHLY, CDR2 FYNNEI. V was clipped by 2 bases and J by 7 bases, with 15 bases between them.

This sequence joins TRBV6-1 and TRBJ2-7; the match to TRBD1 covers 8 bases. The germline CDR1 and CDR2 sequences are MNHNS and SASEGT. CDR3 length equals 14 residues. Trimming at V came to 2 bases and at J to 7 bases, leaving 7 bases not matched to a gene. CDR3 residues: CASSERAGGGEQYF. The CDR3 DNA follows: TGTGCCAGCAGTGAACGGGCAGGGGGCGGTGAGCAGTACTTC.

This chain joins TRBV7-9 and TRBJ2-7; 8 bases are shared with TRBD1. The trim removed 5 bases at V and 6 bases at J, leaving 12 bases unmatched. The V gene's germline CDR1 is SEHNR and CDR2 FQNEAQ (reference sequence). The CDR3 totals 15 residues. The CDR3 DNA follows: TGTGCCAGCAGCGCATCAGGGGGCGCGTGGTCCGAGCAGTACTTC. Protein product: CASSASGGAWSEQYF.

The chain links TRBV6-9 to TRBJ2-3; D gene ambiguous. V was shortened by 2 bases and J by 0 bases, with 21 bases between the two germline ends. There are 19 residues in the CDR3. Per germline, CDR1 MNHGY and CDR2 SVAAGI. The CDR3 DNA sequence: TGTGCCAGCAGTTATAGCCCACCAGCTAAGAAATCTAGCACAGATACGCAGTATTTT. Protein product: CASSYSPPAKKSSTDTQYF.